One sample yielded the 32 T cell receptor beta chains listed below, sequenced in a study of CD8+ T cells in alopecia areata. It was cDNA, reverse transcribed from extracted RNA, that served as the sequencing template. Libraries were prepared by immunoSEQ multiplex PCR; TCRdb keeps only in-frame clonotypes and omits some of them. The repertoire holds around 200,000 clones, with more than 55% as singletons. Noted treatment: oral pan-JAK inhibitor, 5-10 mg twice daily. This sample comprised CD4+ T cells sorted from blood, obtained at week 4, from a patient treated with tofacitinib. The receptors stem from a human donor with alopecia areata.

The J gene is TRBJ2-5, the V gene TRBV29-1; possible D gene TRBD2, 6 bases. CDR1 SQVTM and CDR2 ANQGSEA come from the germline V gene. V lost 4 bases and J 4 bases, leaving 13 bases between the germline ends. This CDR3 has 13 amino acids. The CDR3 here is CSVGQGGPETQYF. CDR3 coding DNA: TGCAGCGTTGGGCAGGGAGGACCAGAGACCCAGTACTTC.

In its sample, this clone was seen a few times. The chain joins TRBV30 to TRBJ1-5; D is undetermined. Germline V lookup: CDR1 GTSNPN, CDR2 SVGIG (reference sequence). This CDR3 is 13 amino acids long. V was clipped by 4 bases and J by 0 bases, with 7 bases between them. CDR3 loop: CAWKQNSNQPQHF. CDR3 coding DNA: TGTGCCTGGAAACAGAATAGCAATCAGCCCCAGCATTTT.

The chain recombines TRBV5-6 with TRBJ2-7; 11 bases are a match to TRBD2. From germline, CDR1 is SGHDT and CDR2 YYEEEE. The CDR3 contains 15 residues. V lost 4 bases to trimming and J lost 1 base; unmatched junction nucleotides: 4. The CDR3 reads CASSAGLAASYEQYF. The CDR3 nucleotides read TGTGCCAGCAGCGCGGGACTAGCGGCGTCCTACGAGCAGTACTTC.

The V gene is TRBV5-4, the J gene TRBJ1-2; D not resolved. V lost 4 bases and J 8 bases, leaving 12 bases between the germline ends. Per germline, CDR1 SGHNT and CDR2 YYREEE (reference sequence). CDR3 length: 12 amino acids. CDR3 in amino acids: CASSHLLRGYTF. CDR3 in DNA: TGTGCCAGCAGCCACCTCTTGAGAGGCTACACCTTC. Complete variable domain (other parts from reference TRBV5-4 and TRBJ1-2): ETGVTQSPTHLIKTRGQQVTLRCSSQSGHNTVSWYQQALGQGPQFIFQYYREEENGRGNFPPRFSGLQFPNYSSELNVNALELDDSALYLCASSHLLRGYTFGSGTRLTVV.

J is TRBJ2-5 and V is TRBV30; D ambiguous. CDR3 length: 14 amino acids. The ends were cut back, 0 bases at V and 3 bases at J, with 11 bases in the middle. Germline CDR1 and CDR2: GTSNPN and SVGIG (reference sequence). As DNA, the CDR3 is TGTGCCTGGAGTGTAAACGGGCCGGAAGAGACCCAGTACTTC. This translates into CAWSVNGPEETQYF.

The chain's CDR3 is CASSPMTSGNTIYF. For the CDR3, the DNA is TGTGCCAGCAGCCCAATGACCTCTGGAAACACCATATATTTT. This sequence joins TRBV6-5 and TRBJ1-3; no reliable D call. The germline gives CDR1 MNHEY, CDR2 SVGAGI. The V and J ends lost 6 bases and 0 bases respectively, with 9 bases between them. This CDR3 contains 14 residues.

The chain links TRBV27 to TRBJ1-2, with a tentative D call TRBD1 (6 bases). The CDR3 has 14 amino acids. Trimming took 5 bases from V and 4 from J, leaving 14 bases between them. Germline CDR1 and CDR2: MNHEY and SMNVEV (reference sequence). The CDR3 loop reads CASSPGGTFYGYTF. The DNA of the CDR3 is TGTGCCAGCAGTCCAGGAGGGACATTCTATGGCTACACCTTC.

The V and J genes are TRBV6-1 and TRBJ2-1, with 7 bases lining up with TRBD1. Germline assignment: CDR1 MNHNS and CDR2 SASEGT. CDR3 length equals 17 residues. V dropped 4 bases and J dropped 5; count of bases not matched to a gene: 14. The CDR3, as DNA: TGTGCCAGCAGTGGAGGCCCCCACAGGGGTTGGGACAATGAGCAGTTCTTC. It codes for CASSGGPHRGWDNEQFF.

This clone was observed a handful of times. The rearrangement links TRBV6-6 to TRBJ2-7; 10 bases line up with TRBD1. The germline CDR1 and CDR2 sequences are MNHNY and SVGAGI (reference sequence). The CDR3 totals 16 residues. V lost 2 bases and J lost 5; bases outside the gene matches: 9. The CDR3 bases are TGTGCCAGCAGTTACGCTAGAGGGACAGGGGCCGACGAGCAGTACTTC. It is translated as CASSYARGTGADEQYF.

The V gene is TRBV27, the J gene TRBJ2-3; 7 bases align to TRBD2. The CDR3 is 16 residues long. V gave up 3 bases and J gave up 3 bases; unmatched junction bases: 9. Germline CDR1 and CDR2: MNHEY and SMNVEV (reference sequence). CDR3 sequence reads: CASSFRGLGGTDTQYF. As DNA, the CDR3 is TGTGCCAGCAGTTTCCGCGGGCTGGGGGGGACAGATACGCAGTATTTT.

The chain has TRBV7-8 and TRBJ1-4; 8 nucleotides align to TRBD1. Germline V gene lookup returns CDR1 SGHVS and CDR2 FQNEAQ. This CDR3 is built from 16 residues. The V gene end was trimmed by 0 bases and the J gene end by 5 bases; junction bases not matched to a gene: 5. The CDR3 region is CASSLAHYRGNEKLFF. DNA for the CDR3: TGTGCCAGCAGCTTAGCGCATTACAGGGGGAATGAAAAACTGTTTTTT.

This rearrangement joins TRBV5-1 to TRBJ2-7; weak D call: TRBD2 (6 bases). The ends were cut back, 4 bases at V and 1 base at J, with 15 bases in the middle. The germline CDR1 and CDR2 sequences are SGHRS and YFSETQ. This CDR3 is built from 15 residues. CDR3 amino acids: CASSRTGSTSYEQYF. CDR3 in DNA: TGCGCCAGCAGCCGGACCGGGAGCACGTCCTACGAGCAGTACTTC.

This chain uses TRBV4-3 with TRBJ2-7; a weak D match, TRBD1 (5 bases). The V end was cut by 4 bases, the J end by 0 bases, with 13 bases between. Germline CDR1 LGHNA, CDR2 YSLEER. The CDR3 contains 15 residues. The CDR3 is CASSPVRASSYEQYF. The CDR3 DNA reads TGCGCCAGCAGCCCGGTCAGGGCTAGCTCCTACGAGCAGTACTTC.

This clone has only a few counts. The rearrangement joins TRBV2 to TRBJ1-1; no reliable D call. CDR1 is SNHLY, CDR2 FYNNEI, per germline. This CDR3 has 13 residues. Trimming took off 7 bases at V and 0 bases at J, with 9 bases between the two ends. The CDR3 sequence is CASIPMLNTEAFF. The DNA for the CDR3 is TGTGCCAGCATCCCGATGTTGAACACTGAAGCTTTCTTT.

V is TRBV27 and J is TRBJ1-5; D gene ambiguous. The length of the CDR3 is 14 residues. Germline V CDR1 and CDR2: MNHEY, SMNVEV (reference sequence). V lost 3 bases, J lost 0 bases, and 6 bases lay in between. The CDR3 DNA follows: TGTGCCAGCAGTTTTAGTTATAGCAATCAGCCCCAGCATTTT. Its protein product is CASSFSYSNQPQHF.

As to this clone: Germline and junction disagree at one end, which may indicate a read error. The chain has TRBV9 and TRBJ1-4; a weak D match, TRBD1 (5 bases). Per germline, CDR1 SGDLS and CDR2 YYNGEE. The CDR3 totals 14 residues. CDR3 DNA: TGTGCCAGCAGCCGTAGGGAGTCGGGACCTCGCTTGATTTTT. It specifies CASSRRESGPRLIF.

This chain uses TRBV30 with TRBJ2-7; 10 nucleotides line up with TRBD2. Germline assignment: CDR1 GTSNPN and CDR2 SVGIG (reference sequence). The CDR3 is 15 amino acids. V shed 3 bases, J shed 2 bases, and the junction held 7 bases outside the gene matches. CDR3 in amino acids: CAWRAASGRPYEQYF. In nucleotides, the CDR3 is TGTGCCTGGAGAGCAGCTAGCGGGAGACCCTACGAGCAGTACTTC. The variable domain in full, with the rest retrieved from reference TRBV30 and TRBJ2-7, is SQTIHQWPATLVQPVGSPLSLECTVEGTSNPNLYWYRQAAGRGLQLLFYSVGIGQISSEVPQNLSASRPQDRQFILSSKKLLLSDSGFYLCAWRAASGRPYEQYFGPGTRLTVT.

The V and J genes are TRBV29-1 and TRBJ1-4; D not resolved. V lost 3 bases to trimming and J lost 8 bases, with 7 bases between them. Looked up from germline, CDR1 is SQVTM and CDR2 is ANQGSEA. CDR3 size: 11 residues. The DNA for the CDR3 is TGCAGCGTTGAGGGCACGGAAAAACTGTTTTTT. This gives the protein CSVEGTEKLFF.

The V and J genes are TRBV29-1 and TRBJ2-5, with a tentative D call TRBD2 (6 bases). The germline V and J ends were trimmed by 1 base and 5 bases, with 14 bases remaining between them. Germline V gene lookup returns CDR1 SQVTM and CDR2 ANQGSEA. The CDR3 totals 14 residues. The CDR3: CSVEVGGIGETQYF. In nucleotides, the CDR3 is TGCAGCGTTGAAGTCGGAGGGATCGGGGAGACCCAGTACTTC.

This clone has a single count. V usage is TRBV29-1 and J usage is TRBJ1-2; D might be TRBD1 (6 bases). Germline V gene sequence: CDR1 SQVTM, CDR2 ANQGSEA. V lost 7 bases to trimming and J lost 2 bases, with 11 bases between them. The CDR3 has 12 residues. The CDR3: CSAGDKNYGYTF. The CDR3 DNA reads TGCAGCGCCGGGGACAAGAACTATGGCTACACCTTC. The full variable domain, completed using reference TRBV29-1 and TRBJ1-2, is SAVISQKPSRDICQRGTSLTIQCQVDSQVTMMFWYRQQPGQSLTLIATANQGSEATYESGFVIDKFPISRPNLTFSTLTVSNMSPEDSSIYLCSAGDKNYGYTFGSGTRLTVV.

This clone has only one observation. The chain has TRBV5-1 and TRBJ2-5; no clear D gene. V was pared by 4 bases and J by 1 base, with 8 bases between. From germline, CDR1 is SGHRS and CDR2 YFSETQ. There are 13 residues in the CDR3. For the CDR3, the DNA is TGCGCCAGCAGCCTTGTTCCCCAAGAGACCCAGTACTTC. Its protein product is CASSLVPQETQYF.

This clone has just one count. The chain is built from TRBV27 and TRBJ1-2, with D perhaps matching TRBD1 (6 bases). Trimming pared 4 bases from V and 0 bases from J, leaving 18 bases between. The CDR3 is made up of 17 amino acids. CDR1 and CDR2 from the germline V gene are MNHEY and SMNVEV (reference sequence). The CDR3 loop reads CASSSLFTGPSNYGYTF. The CDR3 DNA reads as TGTGCCAGCAGTTCCCTTTTTACAGGGCCCTCTAACTATGGCTACACCTTC.

This clone has just one count. CDR3 amino acids: CASSRSGWETQYF. The CDR3 DNA sequence: TGTGCCAGCAGCCGATCCGGGTGGGAGACCCAGTACTTC. The V call is TRBV7-2, the J call TRBJ2-5; no definite D call. CDR1 is SGHTA and CDR2 is FQGNSA in the germline V gene. CDR3 length equals 13 residues. V lost 5 bases and J lost 5, with 12 bases in between.

This clone was seen only a few times. CDR3 DNA: TGCGCCAGCAGCTTCGCGGGAGGGGGCACAGATACGCAGTATTTT. Amino acid sequence: CASSFAGGGTDTQYF. The chain has TRBV5-1 and TRBJ2-3; TRBD2 agrees at 9 bases. In germline, CDR1 is SGHRS, CDR2 YFSETQ. V lost 2 bases to trimming and J lost 1 base; unmatched junction nucleotides: 2. CDR3 size: 15 residues.

The rearrangement joins TRBV29-1 to TRBJ2-7; TRBD1 agrees at 9 bases. This CDR3 spans 14 amino acids. After removal of 5 bases from V and 5 bases from J, the junction contained 10 bases not matched to a gene. Per the germline V gene, CDR1 is SQVTM and CDR2 is ANQGSEA. The chain's CDR3 is CSVRLGQGAHEQYF. CDR3 nucleotide sequence: TGCAGCGTTAGGTTGGGACAGGGTGCCCACGAGCAGTACTTC.

The rearrangement links TRBV30 to TRBJ2-1; the match to TRBD1 covers 8 bases. The trim removed 0 bases at V and 3 bases at J, leaving 1 base unmatched. The CDR3 runs to 14 residues. Per the germline V gene, CDR1 is GTSNPN and CDR2 is SVGIG (reference sequence). CDR3 loop: CAWSVGTGYNEQFF. CDR3 DNA sequence: TGTGCCTGGAGTGTTGGGACAGGCTACAATGAGCAGTTCTTC.

This clone was seen a handful of times. The chain links TRBV29-1 to TRBJ2-7; 8 positions match TRBD1. Trimming at V came to 5 bases and at J to 4 bases, leaving 10 bases not matched to a gene. Germline-derived CDR1 and CDR2 are SQVTM and ANQGSEA. The CDR3 totals 14 residues. The CDR3 loop is CSVLSGTGFYEQYF. The CDR3 DNA reads as TGCAGCGTTCTCTCCGGGACAGGCTTTTACGAGCAGTACTTC.

This chain joins TRBV9 and TRBJ2-3; D is tentatively TRBD1 or TRBD2 (6 bases each). The CDR3 loop spans 14 amino acids. Germline V gives CDR1 SGDLS, CDR2 YYNGEE. V lost 1 base to trimming and J lost 10 bases, with 16 bases between them. CDR3 sequence reads: CASSVRTTRGAQYF. The CDR3 DNA sequence: TGTGCCAGCAGCGTACGGACCACTAGGGGGGCGCAGTATTTT.

This clone has a handful of counts. The rearrangement joins TRBV11-3 to TRBJ2-2; 12 positions match TRBD2. The germline V gene has CDR1 SGHNT and CDR2 YENEEA. CDR3 length equals 17 residues. V shed 4 bases and J 6 bases; nucleotides not matched to a gene: 9. The CDR3 DNA sequence: TGTGCCAGCAGCTCCTCCCCAGCTAGCGGGAGGGCCGGGGAGCTGTTTTTT. As protein: CASSSSPASGRAGELFF.

The chain combines TRBV7-9 with TRBJ2-1, with 7 bases matching TRBD1. CDR3 length: 15 residues. In germline, CDR1 is SEHNR, CDR2 FQNEAQ (reference sequence). The J segment lost 7 bases and the V segment lost 5 bases, leaving 11 bases of the junction unmatched. The CDR3 nucleotides are TGTGCCAGCAGCGCCAGACAGGGTTCCGGGAATGAGCAGTTCTTC. It codes for CASSARQGSGNEQFF. The whole variable domain, filled in from reference TRBV7-9 and TRBJ2-1, reads DTGVSQNPRHKITKRGQNVTFRCDPISEHNRLYWYRQTLGQGPEFLTYFQNEAQLEKSRLLSDRFSAERPKGSFSTLEIQRTEQGDSAMYLCASSARQGSGNEQFFGPGTRLTVL.

The rearrangement links TRBV4-1 to TRBJ2-2; perhaps TRBD1 as D (6 bases). This CDR3 contains 17 residues. Germline V gene sequence: CDR1 MGHRA, CDR2 YSYEKL. Trimming removed 4 bases from V and 4 bases from J, with 19 bases in between. The CDR3 spells CASSRNMWQGTTGELFF. DNA for the CDR3: TGCGCCAGCAGCCGAAACATGTGGCAGGGGACCACCGGGGAGCTGTTTTTT.

V and J are TRBV6-5 and TRBJ2-3; D possibly uses TRBD1 or TRBD2 (6 bases each). Trimming cost V 8 bases and J 2 bases, with 14 bases left between them. The germline CDR1 and CDR2 sequences are MNHEY and SVGAGI. CDR3 size: 14 residues. The CDR3 coding sequence is TGTGCCAGCTCTAGGGGGGAGTACACAGATACGCAGTATTTT. Its protein product is CASSRGEYTDTQYF.